This T cell receptor beta chain appears in the sequencing data of a study of shared clonotypes between healthy human individuals. Study-level results: Non-shared clonotypes showed lower generation probabilities than clonotypes common to all four donors.

About this clone: Its antigen is as yet unknown.

Assay used: immunoSEQ multiplex PCR; TCRdb lists only in-frame clones, some missing. The top ten hold 0.36% of the sample, which has approximately 2.5 million clones, 80% to 95% seen once. The material sequenced was naive CD4+ T cells from PBMCs. Subset given: CD45RA+ positively selected. This clonotype originated in a man between 18 and 35 years old in good health. Some clones in this sample may be carry-over from other donors' samples.

As DNA, the CDR3 is TGTGCCTGGAGGGGGGCCAGGTTTGGCTATGGCTACACCTTC. Its translation is CAWRGARFGYGYTF. The chain has TRBV30 and TRBJ1-2, with a weak D call TRBD1 (6 bases). The CDR3 has 14 residues. Germline CDR1 and CDR2: GTSNPN and SVGIG (reference sequence). Trimming stripped 3 bases from V and 4 bases from J, with 15 bases between.